This T cell receptor (beta chain) was captured in a study of blood T cell repertoires in COVID-19. Overall study: PBMCs, B-cell-depleted T cells, or T cells were the source of the cDNA or gDNA that made up the material.

Original processing methods: Amplification from reference gene primers served as the basis for estimated nucleated cell counts. Data came from immunoSEQ multiplex PCR; TCRdb stores just in-frame clones and leaves some out. The V and J calls and clone size come from that table; D and trimming were worked out from the DNA. The sample lists about 200,000 clones, 84% seen once, with less than 20% in the top ten. CDR3 length: 14 amino acids. Germline V gene sequence: CDR1 MNHEY, CDR2 SVGAGI. The ends lost 6 bases at V and 5 bases at J; junction bases unmatched: 9. The sample taken for sequencing was peripheral blood. This TCR was recovered from a human donor in a cohort sampled during active COVID-19. The chain carries TRBV6-5 and TRBJ2-5; 7 bases align to TRBD1. The CDR3 spells CASRLGRGFETQYF. The DNA for the CDR3 is TGTGCCAGCAGGTTGGGCAGGGGGTTCGAGACCCAGTACTTC.